The source of this TCR beta chain is a study of T cells after yellow fever vaccination. Overall study findings and caveats: Clonotypes shared by both compartments, CD4 and CD8, made up a small share. Detected again after the booster were most primary-vaccination clones, at 95% to 98% CD4 and about 90% CD8.

The CDR3 covers 15 residues. CDR1 DFQATT and CDR2 SNEGSKA come from the germline V gene (reference sequence). The V and J ends lost 0 bases and 0 bases respectively, with 8 bases between them. This clonotype has more than one count but fewer than ten. Its specificity is unknown. One entry per CDR3 protein results from TCRdb running MiXCR on the 5' RACE reads. The sample lists about 360,000 distinct CDR3 sequences; about 6.2% were seen once. The specimen comprised PBMCs, sampled 5 days after the yellow fever booster vaccination. The TCR was taken from a man aged 25 to 40 who received the YFV17D yellow fever vaccine. The chain joins TRBV20-1 to TRBJ2-2; unclear D gene. The CDR3 coding sequence is TGCAGTGCTAGAGATTTCGGAGCGAACACCGGGGAGCTGTTTTTT. It codes for CSARDFGANTGELFF.